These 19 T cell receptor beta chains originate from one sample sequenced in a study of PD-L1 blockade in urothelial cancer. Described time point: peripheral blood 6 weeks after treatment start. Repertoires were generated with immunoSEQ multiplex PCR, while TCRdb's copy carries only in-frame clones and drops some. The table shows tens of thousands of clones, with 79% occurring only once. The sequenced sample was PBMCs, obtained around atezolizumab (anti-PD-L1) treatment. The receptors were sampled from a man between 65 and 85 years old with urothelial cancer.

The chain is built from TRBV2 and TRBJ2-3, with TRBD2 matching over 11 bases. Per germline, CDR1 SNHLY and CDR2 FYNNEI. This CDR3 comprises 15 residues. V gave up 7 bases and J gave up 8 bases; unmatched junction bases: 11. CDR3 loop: CASTPLAGGEGTQYF. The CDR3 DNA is TGTGCCAGCACCCCCCTAGCGGGGGGTGAGGGTACGCAGTATTTT.

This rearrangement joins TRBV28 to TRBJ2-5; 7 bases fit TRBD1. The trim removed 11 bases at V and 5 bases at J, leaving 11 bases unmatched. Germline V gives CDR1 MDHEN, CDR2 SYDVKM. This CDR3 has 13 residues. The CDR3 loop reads CASLPGQRETQYF. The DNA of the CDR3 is TGTGCCTCTCTCCCGGGACAGAGGGAGACCCAGTACTTC.

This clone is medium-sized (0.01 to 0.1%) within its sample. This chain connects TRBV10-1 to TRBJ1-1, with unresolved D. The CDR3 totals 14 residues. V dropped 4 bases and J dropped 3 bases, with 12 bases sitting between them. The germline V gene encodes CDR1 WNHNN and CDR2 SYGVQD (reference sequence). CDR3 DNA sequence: TGCGCCAGCAGTGGGAGTCAGAGGGACACTGAAGCTTTCTTT. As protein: CASSGSQRDTEAFF.

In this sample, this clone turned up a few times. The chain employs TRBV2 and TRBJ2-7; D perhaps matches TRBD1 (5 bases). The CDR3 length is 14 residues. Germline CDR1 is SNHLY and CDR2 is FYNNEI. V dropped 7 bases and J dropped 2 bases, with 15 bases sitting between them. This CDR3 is CASNIKGRAYEQYF. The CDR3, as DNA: TGTGCCAGCAATATAAAGGGGCGAGCCTACGAGCAGTACTTC.

CDR3 in DNA: TGTGCCAGCAGCTTAGATCCAGGTTTTGAAGCTTTCTTT. It specifies CASSLDPGFEAFF. V is TRBV7-8 and J is TRBJ1-1; D is ambiguous. This CDR3 is 13 amino acids long. V was cut by 1 base and J by 7 bases, with 10 bases left in between. The V gene's germline CDR1 is SGHVS and CDR2 FQNEAQ.

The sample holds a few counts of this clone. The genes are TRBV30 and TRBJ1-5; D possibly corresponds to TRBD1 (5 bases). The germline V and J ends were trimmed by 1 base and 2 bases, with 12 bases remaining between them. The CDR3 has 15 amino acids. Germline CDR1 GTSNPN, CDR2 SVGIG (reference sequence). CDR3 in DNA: TGTGCCTGGAGTGGGGGGGAATTGGGCAATCAGCCCCAGCATTTT. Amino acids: CAWSGGELGNQPQHF.

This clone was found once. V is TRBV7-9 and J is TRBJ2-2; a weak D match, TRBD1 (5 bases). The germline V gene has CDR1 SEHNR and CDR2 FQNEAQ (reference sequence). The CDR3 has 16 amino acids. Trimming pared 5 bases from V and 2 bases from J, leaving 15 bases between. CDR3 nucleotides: TGTGCCAGCAGCCCCCGACAGCCTCAAAACACCGGGGAGCTGTTTTTT. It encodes CASSPRQPQNTGELFF. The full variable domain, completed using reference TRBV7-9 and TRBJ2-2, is DTGVSQNPRHKITKRGQNVTFRCDPISEHNRLYWYRQTLGQGPEFLTYFQNEAQLEKSRLLSDRFSAERPKGSFSTLEIQRTEQGDSAMYLCASSPRQPQNTGELFFGEGSRLTVL.

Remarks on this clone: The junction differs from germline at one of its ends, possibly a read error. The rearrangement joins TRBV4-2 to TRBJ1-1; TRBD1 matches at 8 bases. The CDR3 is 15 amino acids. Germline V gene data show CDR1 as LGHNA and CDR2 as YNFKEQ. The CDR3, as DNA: TGTGCCAGCACCCAAACAGGGGGTATGAACACTGAAGCTTTCTTT. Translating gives CASTQTGGMNTEAFF.

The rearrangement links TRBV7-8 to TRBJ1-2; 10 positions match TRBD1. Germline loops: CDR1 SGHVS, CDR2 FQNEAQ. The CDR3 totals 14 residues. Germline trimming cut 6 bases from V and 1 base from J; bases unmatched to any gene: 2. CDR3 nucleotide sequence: TGTGCCAGCAGTCGGACAGGGGGTAACTATGGCTACACCTTC. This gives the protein CASSRTGGNYGYTF. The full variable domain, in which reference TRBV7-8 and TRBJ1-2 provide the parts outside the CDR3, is GAGVSQSPRYKVAKRGQDVALRCDPISGHVSLFWYQQALGQGPEFLTYFQNEAQLDKSGLPSDRFFAERPEGSVSTLKIQRTQQEDSAVYLCASSRTGGNYGYTFGSGTRLTVV.

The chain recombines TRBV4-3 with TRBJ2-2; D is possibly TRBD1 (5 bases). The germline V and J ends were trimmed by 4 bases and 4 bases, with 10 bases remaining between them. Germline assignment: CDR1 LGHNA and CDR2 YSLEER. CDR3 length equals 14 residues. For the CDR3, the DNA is TGCGCCAGCAGCCTCCAGGGTTTCACCGGGGAGCTGTTTTTT. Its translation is CASSLQGFTGELFF.

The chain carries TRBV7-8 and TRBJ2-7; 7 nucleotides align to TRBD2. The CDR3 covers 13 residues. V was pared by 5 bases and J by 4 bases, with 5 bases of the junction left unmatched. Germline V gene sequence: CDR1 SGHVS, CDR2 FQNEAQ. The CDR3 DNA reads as TGTGCCAGCAGCCCGGGACTACCTTACGAGCAGTACTTC. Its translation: CASSPGLPYEQYF. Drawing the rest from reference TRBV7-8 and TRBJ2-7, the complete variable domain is GAGVSQSPRYKVAKRGQDVALRCDPISGHVSLFWYQQALGQGPEFLTYFQNEAQLDKSGLPSDRFFAERPEGSVSTLKIQRTQQEDSAVYLCASSPGLPYEQYFGPGTRLTVT.

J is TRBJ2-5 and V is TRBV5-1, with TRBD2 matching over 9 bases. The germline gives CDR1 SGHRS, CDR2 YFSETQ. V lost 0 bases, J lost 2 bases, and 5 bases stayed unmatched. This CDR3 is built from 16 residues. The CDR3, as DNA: TGCGCCAGCAGCTTGGGGGCGGGGGGGCAGCAAGAGACCCAGTACTTC. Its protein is CASSLGAGGQQETQYF.

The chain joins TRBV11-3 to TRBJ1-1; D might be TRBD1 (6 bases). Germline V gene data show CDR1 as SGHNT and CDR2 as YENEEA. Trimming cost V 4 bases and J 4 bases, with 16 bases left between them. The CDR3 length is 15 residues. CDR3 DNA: TGTGCCAGCAGCTCACACAGGGACGGCGGCACTGAAGCTTTCTTT. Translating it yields CASSSHRDGGTEAFF.

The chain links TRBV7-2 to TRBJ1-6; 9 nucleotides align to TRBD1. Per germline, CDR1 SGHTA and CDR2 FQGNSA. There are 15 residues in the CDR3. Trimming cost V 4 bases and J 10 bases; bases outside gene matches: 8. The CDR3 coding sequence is TGTGCCAGCAGCTCGGGACAGGGAAATTGGTCACCCCTCCACTTT. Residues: CASSSGQGNWSPLHF.

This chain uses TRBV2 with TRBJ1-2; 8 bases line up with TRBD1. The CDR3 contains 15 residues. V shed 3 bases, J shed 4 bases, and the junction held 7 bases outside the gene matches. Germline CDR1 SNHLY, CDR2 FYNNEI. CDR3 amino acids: CASSELRTGPYGYTF. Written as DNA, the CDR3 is TGTGCCAGCAGTGAGCTCAGGACAGGGCCCTATGGCTACACCTTC.

The CDR3 DNA sequence: TGTGCCAGCAGCACCAGACAGGGGAGGTCAGATACGCAGTATTTT. Translation gives CASSTRQGRSDTQYF. V gene TRBV11-2 combines with J gene TRBJ2-3, with 8 bases identical to TRBD1. The germline CDR1 and CDR2 sequences are SGHAT and FQNNGV. V shed 5 bases and J 4 bases; nucleotides not matched to a gene: 8. CDR3 length equals 15 residues. Variable domain in full (rest from reference TRBV11-2 and TRBJ2-3): EAGVAQSPRYKIIEKRQSVAFWCNPISGHATLYWYQQILGQGPKLLIQFQNNGVVDDSQLPKDRFSAERLKGVDSTLKIQPAKLEDSAVYLCASSTRQGRSDTQYFGPGTRLTVL.

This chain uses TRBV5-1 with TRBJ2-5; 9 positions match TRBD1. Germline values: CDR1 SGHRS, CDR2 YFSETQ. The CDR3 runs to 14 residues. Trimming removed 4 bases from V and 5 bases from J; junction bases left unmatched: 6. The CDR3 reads CASSGGTGRETQYF. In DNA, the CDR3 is TGCGCCAGCAGCGGGGGGACAGGGAGGGAGACCCAGTACTTC.

CDR3 loop: CASSAFISGWEEYGYTF. DNA of the CDR3: TGTGCCAGTAGTGCCTTTATCTCAGGGTGGGAGGAGTATGGCTACACCTTC. The V and J genes are TRBV19 and TRBJ1-2, with D maybe TRBD1 (5 bases). Germline CDR1 reads LNHDA; CDR2 reads SQIVND (reference sequence). This CDR3 spans 17 amino acids. Between the trimmed V and J ends, which lost 5 bases and 5 bases, there was a span of 24 bases. Supplemented by reference TRBV19 and TRBJ1-2, the full variable domain reads DGGITQSPKYLFRKEGQNVTLSCEQNLNHDAMYWYRQDPGQGLRLIYYSQIVNDFQKGDIAEGYSVSREKKESFPLTVTSAQKNPTAFYLCASSAFISGWEEYGYTFGSGTRLTVV.

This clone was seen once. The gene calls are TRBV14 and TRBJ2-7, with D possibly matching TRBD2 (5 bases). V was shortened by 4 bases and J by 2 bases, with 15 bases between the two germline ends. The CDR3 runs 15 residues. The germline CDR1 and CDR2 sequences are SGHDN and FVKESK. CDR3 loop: CASSPFEGLPYEQYF. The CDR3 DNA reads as TGTGCCAGCAGCCCTTTTGAGGGTCTACCCTACGAGCAGTACTTC.